These 9 T cell receptor beta chains were all obtained from the same sample, sequenced in a study of blood T cell repertoires in COVID-19. Produced via immunoSEQ multiplex PCR; TCRdb's table is partial and in-frame only. This sample yields fewer than 250,000 clones, of which approximately 90% are seen a single time; about 4.5% belongs to the top ten. Sequenced: peripheral blood. Receptors were obtained from a man between 50 and 59 years old with acute or convalescent COVID-19.

The chain joins TRBV6-5 to TRBJ1-4, with 7 bases fitting TRBD1. CDR1 and CDR2 from the germline V gene are MNHEY and SVGAGI. This CDR3 region has 13 residues. The V and J ends lost 8 bases and 5 bases, in that order; junction bases with no gene match: 5. In nucleotides, the CDR3 is TGTGCCAGCTGGGGACAGCTGAATGAAAAACTGTTTTTT. Translation gives CASWGQLNEKLFF.

J is TRBJ2-1 and V is TRBV30; 7 bases are shared with TRBD1. Losses at the gene ends were 2 bases for V and 9 bases for J; bases not matched to a gene: 4. CDR1 and CDR2 from the germline V gene are GTSNPN and SVGIG (reference sequence). This CDR3 has 12 amino acids. The CDR3 coding sequence is TGTGCCTGGAGTCCGACAGGGACTGAGCAGTTCTTC. This gives the protein CAWSPTGTEQFF.

V and J are TRBV2 and TRBJ1-1; D gene unclear. The CDR3 spans 13 residues. Germline CDR1 and CDR2: SNHLY and FYNNEI. V lost 7 bases and J lost 0, with 9 bases in between. The CDR3 protein is CASKGSMNTEAFF. CDR3 in DNA: TGTGCCAGCAAAGGTAGCATGAACACTGAAGCTTTCTTT. Looking up the rest from reference TRBV2 and TRBJ1-1 gives the full variable domain: EPEVTQTPSHQVTQMGQEVILRCVPISNHLYFYWYRQILGQKVEFLVSFYNNEISEKSEIFDDQFSVERPDGSNFTLKIRSTKLEDSAMYFCASKGSMNTEAFFGQGTRLTVV.

This CDR3 is CASSWEDEGYGYTF. The DNA of the CDR3 is TGTGCCAGCAGTTGGGAGGACGAAGGCTATGGCTACACCTTC. J is TRBJ1-2 and V is TRBV28; no clear D gene. V lost 4 bases to trimming and J lost 4 bases, with 13 bases between them. CDR3 length equals 14 residues. In germline, CDR1 is MDHEN, CDR2 SYDVKM.

The chain uses TRBV25-1 and TRBJ2-1; 7 bases align to TRBD1. The trim removed 7 bases at V and 4 bases at J, leaving 10 bases unmatched. Germline V gene sequence: CDR1 MGHDK, CDR2 SYGVNS. The CDR3 is made up of 15 amino acids. CDR3 residues: CASTSDRENYNEQFF. The CDR3 nucleotides read TGTGCCAGCACCTCCGACAGGGAAAATTACAATGAGCAGTTCTTC.

The chain is built from TRBV20-1 and TRBJ1-5, with TRBD1 matching over 8 bases. There are 17 residues in the CDR3. CDR1 is DFQATT and CDR2 is SNEGSKA in the germline V gene (reference sequence). V was clipped by 3 bases and J by 3 bases; unmatched bases: 13. The CDR3 bases are TGCAGTGCTAGTGGGGGACAGGAGGGACTGGCCAATCAGCCCCAGCATTTT. The encoded protein is CSASGGQEGLANQPQHF.

Only one count was recorded for this clone. This specimen includes other DNA sequences encoding the same CDR3. The chain employs TRBV11-2 and TRBJ2-5, with 8 nucleotides matching TRBD1. Germline V gives CDR1 SGHAT, CDR2 FQNNGV. The CDR3 totals 14 residues. V lost 5 bases and J lost 1; bases outside the gene matches: 3. The CDR3 DNA reads as TGTGCCAGCAGCCCCGACAGGGGCCAAGAGACCCAGTACTTC. Its protein is CASSPDRGQETQYF.

V gene TRBV7-6 combines with J gene TRBJ2-1; the match to TRBD1 covers 7 bases. CDR3 length: 15 amino acids. Losses at the gene ends were 1 base for V and 9 bases for J; bases not matched to a gene: 9. The germline V gene encodes CDR1 SGHVS and CDR2 FNYEAQ. The CDR3 DNA sequence: TGTGCCAGCAGCTTAGTAGGAACAGGGGTTAGTGAGCAGTTCTTC. Amino acids: CASSLVGTGVSEQFF. Full variable domain (remainder filled in from reference TRBV7-6 and TRBJ2-1): GAGVSQSPRYKVTKRGQDVALRCDPISGHVSLYWYRQALGQGPEFLTYFNYEAQQDKSGLPNDRFSAERPEGSISTLTIQRTEQRDSAMYRCASSLVGTGVSEQFFGPGTRLTVL.

The chain carries TRBV5-1 and TRBJ1-2, with 7 bases aligning to TRBD1. The CDR3 spans 14 residues. V was clipped by 1 base and J by 5 bases; unmatched bases: 5. The germline CDR1 and CDR2 sequences are SGHRS and YFSETQ. DNA for the CDR3: TGCGCCAGCAGCTTGAACCGGGACAGATATGGCTACACCTTC. This gives the protein CASSLNRDRYGYTF.